Given below is one TCR beta chain in context. Measured with immunoSEQ multiplex PCR; TCRdb has only the in-frame clones, and not every one. The sample includes 85,000 to 120,000 clones, about 90% seen only once; the top ten take around 1.6%. V lost 3 bases and J 2 bases, leaving 12 bases between the germline ends. CDR1 is SGDLS and CDR2 is YYNGEE in the germline V gene. CDR3 size: 14 residues. This entry is derived from a study of T cell changes during pregnancy in multiple sclerosis. The sequence came from a female donor with multiple sclerosis, enrolled in a pregnancy study. This sequence joins TRBV9 and TRBJ2-7, with D tentatively TRBD1 (6 bases). The sequencing used peripheral blood, collected before pregnancy. CDR3 nucleotides: TGTGCCAGCAGCGGCGAACAGGGAGCCTACGAGCAGTACTTC. Encoded protein: CASSGEQGAYEQYF.